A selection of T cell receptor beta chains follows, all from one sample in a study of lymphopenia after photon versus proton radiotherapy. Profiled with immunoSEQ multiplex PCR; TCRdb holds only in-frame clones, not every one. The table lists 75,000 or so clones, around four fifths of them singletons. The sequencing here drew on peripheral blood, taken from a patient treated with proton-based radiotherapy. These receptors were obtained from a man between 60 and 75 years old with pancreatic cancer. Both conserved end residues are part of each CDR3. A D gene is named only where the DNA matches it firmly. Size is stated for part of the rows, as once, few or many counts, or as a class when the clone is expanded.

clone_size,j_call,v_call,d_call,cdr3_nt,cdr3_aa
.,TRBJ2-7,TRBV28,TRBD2,TGTGCCAGTGGGACTAGGAATACCTACGAGCAGTACTTC,CASGTRNTYEQYF
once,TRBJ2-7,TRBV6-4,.,TGTGCCAGCAGTGACTCCCAGGGGGGGGCGGTAGACTACGAGCAGTACTTC,CASSDSQGGAVDYEQYF
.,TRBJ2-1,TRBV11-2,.,TGTGCCAGCAGCTTAGGCCCAAATTACTCCTACAATGAGCAGTTCTTC,CASSLGPNYSYNEQFF
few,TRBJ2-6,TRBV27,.,TGTGCCAGCAGTCTTACCGGGGCCAACGTCCTGACTTTC,CASSLTGANVLTF
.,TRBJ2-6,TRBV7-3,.,TGTGCCAGCAGCTTTGGGACCTCTGGGGCCAACGTCCTGACTTTC,CASSFGTSGANVLTF
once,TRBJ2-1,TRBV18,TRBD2,TGTGCCAGCTCACTAAGGACTAGCGGGAGGTTCAATGAGCAGTTCTTC,CASSLRTSGRFNEQFF
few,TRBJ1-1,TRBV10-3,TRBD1,TGTGCCATCAGTGAGTGGGGGAACAGGGGCATTTCTGCTGAAGCTTTCTTT,CAISEWGNRGISAEAFF
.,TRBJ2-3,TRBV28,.,TGTGCCAGCAGGACAGGAGGCGCAGATACGCAGTATTTT,CASRTGGADTQYF
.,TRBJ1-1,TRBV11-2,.,TGTGCCAGCAGCTTAAAGCGGGACACTGAAGCTTTCTTT,CASSLKRDTEAFF
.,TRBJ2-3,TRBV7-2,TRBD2,TGTGCCAGCAGGGCTCGGATAGGGACTAGCGGACACACAGATACGCAGTATTTT,CASRARIGTSGHTDTQYF
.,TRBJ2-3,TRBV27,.,TGTGCCAGCAGCGCCACGCGGGCGAGGGCGCAGTATTTT,CASSATRARAQYF
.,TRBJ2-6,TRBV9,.,TGTGCCAGCAGCGTAGGCAGATTCGGTGGCAACGTCCTGACTTTC,CASSVGRFGGNVLTF
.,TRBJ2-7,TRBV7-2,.,TGTGCCAGCAGCTTAGAGTTATCGGGGGCGAGCTCCTACGAGCAGTACTTC,CASSLELSGASSYEQYF
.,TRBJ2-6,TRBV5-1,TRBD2,TGCGCCAGTCGGCGGGAGGGCCCCGAAGGGGCCAACGTCCTGACTTTC,CASRREGPEGANVLTF
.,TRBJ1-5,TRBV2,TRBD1,TGTGCCAGCAGTATATTTCACAGGGGGGGCAATCAGCCCCAGCATTTT,CASSIFHRGGNQPQHF
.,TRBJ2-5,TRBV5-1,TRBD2,TGCGCCAGCCTCCCGGGTAGCGGGACCTACCAAGAGACCCAGTACTTC,CASLPGSGTYQETQYF
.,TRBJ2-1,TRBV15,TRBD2,TGTGCCACCAGCAGACCCTGGCGGGAGGGAGGTGAGCAGTTCTTC,CATSRPWREGGEQFF
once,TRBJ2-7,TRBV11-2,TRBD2,TGTGCCTCTAGCGGAGATACCTACGAGCAGTACTTC,CASSGDTYEQYF
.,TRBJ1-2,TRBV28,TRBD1,TGTGCCAGCAGCCCCCCCTCTTCCTGGACAGGCGGAGGCTACACCTTC,CASSPPSSWTGGGYTF
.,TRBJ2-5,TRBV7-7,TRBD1,TGTGCTAGCAGCTTACGGCCAGGGGGCAGCTCGGAGACCCAGTACTTC,CASSLRPGGSSETQYF
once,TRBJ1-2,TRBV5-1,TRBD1,TGCGCCAGCAGCAAAGGGACAGGGGACTATGGCTACACCTTC,CASSKGTGDYGYTF
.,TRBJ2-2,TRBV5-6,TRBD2,TGTGCCAGCAGGCATAGACTAGCGGGCTCTCCTCCAACCGGGGAGCTGTTTTTT,CASRHRLAGSPPTGELFF
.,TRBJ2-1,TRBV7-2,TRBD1,TGTGCCAGCAGCCGTGACAGGGGCTCCTACAATGAGCAGTTCTTC,CASSRDRGSYNEQFF
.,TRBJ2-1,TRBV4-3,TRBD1,TGCGCCAGCAGCATCAGGACAGGGGACAATGAGCAGTTCTTC,CASSIRTGDNEQFF
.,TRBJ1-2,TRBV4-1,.,TGCGCCAGCAGCCAAGTTCAGGGCTTTAACTATGGCTACACCTTC,CASSQVQGFNYGYTF
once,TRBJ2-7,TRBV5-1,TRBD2,TGCGCCAGCAGCACTACCCCTCTAGCGGGAGCCTACGAGCAGTACTTC,CASSTTPLAGAYEQYF
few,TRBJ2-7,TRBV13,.,TGTGCCAGCAGTCCAGCGAGGACCTACGCCTACGAGCAGTACTTC,CASSPARTYAYEQYF
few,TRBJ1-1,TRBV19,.,TGTGCCAGTAGCCTCATCGGGCCTGGCACTGAAGCTTTCTTT,CASSLIGPGTEAFF
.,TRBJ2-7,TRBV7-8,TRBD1,TGTGCCAGCAGCCCCCAAGACAGGGGTGGTAGCGAGCAGTACTTC,CASSPQDRGGSEQYF
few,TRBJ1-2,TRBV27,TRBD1,TGTGCCAGCAGTTTAGCGGGGACAGCCTATGGCTACACCTTC,CASSLAGTAYGYTF
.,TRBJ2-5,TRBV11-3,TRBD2,TGTGCCAGCAGCTTTGCCGGGACTAGCGGGACTCAAGAGACCCAGTACTTC,CASSFAGTSGTQETQYF
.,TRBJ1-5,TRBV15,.,TGTGCCACCAGCAGAGAAGGGGTGAGCAATCAGCCCCAGCATTTT,CATSREGVSNQPQHF
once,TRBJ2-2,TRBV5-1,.,TGCGCCAGCAGCTCGATCCAGGGTCCCGGGGAGCTGTTTTTT,CASSSIQGPGELFF
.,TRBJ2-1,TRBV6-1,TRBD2,TGTGCCAGCAGCCGTAGCGGGAGCTCCTACAATGAGCAGTTCTTC,CASSRSGSSYNEQFF
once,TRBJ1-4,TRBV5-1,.,TGCGCCAGCAGCTCTCTAACAGGGAACGATGAAAAACTGTTTTTT,CASSSLTGNDEKLFF
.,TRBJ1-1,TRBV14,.,TGTGCCAGCAGCCAGTTTGTGAACACTGAAGCTTTCTTT,CASSQFVNTEAFF
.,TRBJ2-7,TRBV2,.,TGTGCCAGCAGCCAGGGTTCCTCCGAGCAGTACTTC,CASSQGSSEQYF
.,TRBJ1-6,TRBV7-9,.,TGTGCCAGTCAACAGAGCTCCTATAATTCACCCCTCCACTTT,CASQQSSYNSPLHF
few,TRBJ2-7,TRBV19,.,TGTGCCAGTAGTATAGACGCGGCGACCCCCTCCTACGAGCAGTACTTC,CASSIDAATPSYEQYF
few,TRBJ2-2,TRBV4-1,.,TGCGCCAGCAGCCCCACTATGGTAGCGAACACCGGGGAGCTGTTTTTT,CASSPTMVANTGELFF
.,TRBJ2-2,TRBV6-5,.,TGTGCCAGCAGTTACATGCAGACAGAGAACACCGGGGAGCTGTTTTTT,CASSYMQTENTGELFF
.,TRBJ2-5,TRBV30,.,TGTGCCTGGCTGGATCGGGAGACCCAGTACTTC,CAWLDRETQYF